Shown below are 11 T cell receptor beta chains from a single sample sequenced in a study of blood T cells in healthy people across ages. It was with a sample-barcoded 5' primer and a J-beta primer mix that a second PCR of roughly 6 to 12 cycles was run. TCRdb re-called the 5' RACE reads with MiXCR, one entry per CDR3 protein. The sample includes around 600,000 distinct CDR3 sequences, more than 45% of them seen just once. Sequencing was done on a sample of blood. These receptors all come from a man older than 75 in good health.

In this sample, this clonotype turned up a few times. The rearrangement links TRBV6-5 to TRBJ2-1; 11 nucleotides agree with TRBD2. Germline lookup yields CDR1 MNHEY and CDR2 SVGAGI. With 6 bases clipped from V and 4 bases from J, the junction kept 5 bases outside the gene matches. The CDR3 covers 15 residues. As DNA, the CDR3 is TGTGCCAGCAGCCAGACTAGCGGGGCTTACAATGAGCAGTTCTTC. It encodes CASSQTSGAYNEQFF.

The chain is built from TRBV5-1 and TRBJ2-3; D is possibly TRBD2 (5 bases). Germline values: CDR1 SGHRS, CDR2 YFSETQ. This CDR3 has 17 residues. The V end lost 4 bases, the J end lost 3 bases, and 21 bases lay between the germline ends. In DNA form, the CDR3 reads TGCGCCAGCAGCCCTGCACGTCAGCGGTTGGGGACAGATACGCAGTATTTT. This translates into CASSPARQRLGTDTQYF.

In its sample, this clonotype was seen once. This chain uses TRBV7-2 with TRBJ2-1; 8 nucleotides match TRBD1. The CDR3 totals 13 residues. Per the germline V gene, CDR1 is SGHTA and CDR2 is FQGNSA. With 5 bases clipped from V and 9 bases from J, the junction kept 6 bases outside the gene matches. The DNA of the CDR3 is TGTGCCAGCAGCCCTCGGACAGGGTGTGAGCAGTTCTTC. This translates into CASSPRTGCEQFF.

About this clonotype: A much larger clone is a single base away; this may be a read error. The chain is built from TRBV10-3 and TRBJ2-1; no clear D gene. The CDR3 covers 16 residues. Germline CDR1 and CDR2: ENHRY and SYGVKD. The CDR3 coding sequence is TGTGCCATCACTAAGAGTCCGGGTGAGCTATACAATGAGGAGTTCTTC. Translating it yields CAITKSPGELYNEEFF.

The gene calls are TRBV7-2 and TRBJ2-7, with a tentative D call TRBD2 (5 bases). CDR1 is SGHTA and CDR2 is FQGNSA in the germline V gene. V lost 1 base and J 5 bases, leaving 18 bases between the germline ends. The CDR3 extends over 16 amino acids. The CDR3 DNA reads as TGTGCCAGCAGCTTAGACGTGGGAGTGGCCCCCCACGAGCAGTACTTC. Protein sequence: CASSLDVGVAPHEQYF.

The chain is built from TRBV9 and TRBJ2-6; 13 bases are shared with TRBD2. The CDR3 sequence is 19 residues long. V lost 3 bases and J lost 1; bases outside the gene matches: 7. CDR1 SGDLS and CDR2 YYNGEE come from the germline V gene. CDR3 DNA: TGTGCCAGCAGCGAGAAGACTAGCGGGAGGCTATCTGGGGCCAACGTCCTGACTTTC. Its translation is CASSEKTSGRLSGANVLTF.

This chain links TRBV3-1 with TRBJ2-7; D is perhaps TRBD1 (5 bases). V was shortened by 1 base and J by 5 bases, with 9 bases between the two germline ends. Per the germline V gene, CDR1 is LGHDT and CDR2 is YNNKEL (reference sequence). The CDR3 sequence is 13 residues long. CDR3 bases: TGTGCCAGCAGCCAAGGGGCCAGGGACGAGCAGTACTTC. It encodes CASSQGARDEQYF.

V is TRBV18 and J is TRBJ2-7; D gene unclear. Germline V gives CDR1 KGHSH, CDR2 LQKENI. V was clipped by 3 bases and J by 3 bases, with 15 bases between them. This CDR3 contains 15 residues. The CDR3 is CASSPGAVQNYEQYF. In DNA form, the CDR3 reads TGTGCCAGCTCACCCGGAGCCGTGCAGAACTACGAGCAGTACTTC.

Written as DNA, the CDR3 is TGTGCCAGCAGCCGAATGAAGACCGTGGGGGACACTGAAGCTTTCTTT. This codes for CASSRMKTVGDTEAFF. The V and J genes are TRBV5-5 and TRBJ1-1, with a possible D match to TRBD1 (5 bases). The V end lost 4 bases, the J end lost 3 bases, and 19 bases lay between the germline ends. Germline CDR1 and CDR2: SGHKS and YYEKEE (reference sequence). There are 16 residues in the CDR3.

This clonotype has only a few counts. This chain uses TRBV9 with TRBJ2-4, with D perhaps matching TRBD2 (7 bases). The CDR3 length is 16 residues. Looked up from germline, CDR1 is SGDLS and CDR2 is YYNGEE. The V gene lost 0 bases and the J gene lost 3 bases, with 13 bases spanning the gap. The CDR3 coding sequence is TGTGCCAGCAGCGTAGATCACAGGGAGGGCAAAAACATTCAGTACTTC. Amino acid sequence: CASSVDHREGKNIQYF.

The genes are TRBV29-1 and TRBJ2-6; a possible D gene is TRBD2 (6 bases). Germline V gene sequence: CDR1 SQVTM, CDR2 ANQGSEA. This CDR3 has 14 amino acids. Trimming pared 6 bases from V and 4 bases from J, leaving 13 bases between. Written as DNA, the CDR3 is TGCAGCGTCGGGAGCGCGTCGGGGGCCAACGTCCTGACTTTC. Its translation: CSVGSASGANVLTF.